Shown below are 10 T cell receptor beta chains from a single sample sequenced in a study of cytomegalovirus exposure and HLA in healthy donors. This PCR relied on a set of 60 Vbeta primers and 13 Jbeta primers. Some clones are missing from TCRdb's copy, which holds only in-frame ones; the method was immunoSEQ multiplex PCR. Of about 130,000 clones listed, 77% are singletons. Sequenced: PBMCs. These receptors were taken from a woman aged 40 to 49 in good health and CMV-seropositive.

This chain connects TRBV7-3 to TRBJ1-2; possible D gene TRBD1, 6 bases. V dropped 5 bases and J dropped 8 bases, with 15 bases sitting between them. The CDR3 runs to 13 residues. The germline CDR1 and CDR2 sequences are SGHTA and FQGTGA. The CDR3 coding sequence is TGTGCCAGCAGCCCCCCGCGGGGGCAGGGCTACACCTTC. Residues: CASSPPRGQGYTF.

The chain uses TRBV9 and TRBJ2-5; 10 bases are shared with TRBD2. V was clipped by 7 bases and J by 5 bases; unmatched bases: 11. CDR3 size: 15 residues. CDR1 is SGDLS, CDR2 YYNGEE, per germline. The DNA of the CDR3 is TGTGCCAGCGCTCCCCTAGCGGGAGAAACGGAGACCCAGTACTTC. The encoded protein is CASAPLAGETETQYF.

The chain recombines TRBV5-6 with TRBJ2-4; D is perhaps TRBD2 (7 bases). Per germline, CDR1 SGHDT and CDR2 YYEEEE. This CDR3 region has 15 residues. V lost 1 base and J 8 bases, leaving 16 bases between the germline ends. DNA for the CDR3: TGTGCCAGCAGCTTGTGGGTCGGGCGGGGGCACATTCAGTACTTC. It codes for CASSLWVGRGHIQYF.

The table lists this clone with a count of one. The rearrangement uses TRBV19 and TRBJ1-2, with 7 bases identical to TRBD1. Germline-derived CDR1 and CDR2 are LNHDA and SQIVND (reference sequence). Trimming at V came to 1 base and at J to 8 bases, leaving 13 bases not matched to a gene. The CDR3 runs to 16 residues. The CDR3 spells CASSIATGQPGLGYTF. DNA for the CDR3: TGTGCCAGTAGTATAGCGACGGGACAGCCCGGACTCGGCTACACCTTC.

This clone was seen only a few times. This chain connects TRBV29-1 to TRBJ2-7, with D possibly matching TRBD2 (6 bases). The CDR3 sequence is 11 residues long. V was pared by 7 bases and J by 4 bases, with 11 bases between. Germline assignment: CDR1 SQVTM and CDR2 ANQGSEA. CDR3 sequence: CSGGEGYEQYF. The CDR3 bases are TGCAGCGGGGGGGAAGGGTACGAGCAGTACTTC.

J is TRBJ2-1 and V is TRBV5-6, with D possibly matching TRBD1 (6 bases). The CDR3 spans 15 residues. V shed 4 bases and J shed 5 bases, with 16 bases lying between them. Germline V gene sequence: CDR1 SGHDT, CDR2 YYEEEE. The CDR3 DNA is TGTGCCAGCAGCCGGGTAGCTGGGACACACAATGAGCAGTTCTTC. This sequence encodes CASSRVAGTHNEQFF.

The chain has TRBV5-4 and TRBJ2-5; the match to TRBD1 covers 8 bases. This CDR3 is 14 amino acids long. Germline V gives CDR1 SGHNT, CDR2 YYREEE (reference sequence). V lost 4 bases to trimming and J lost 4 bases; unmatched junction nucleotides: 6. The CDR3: CASSQGALPETQYF. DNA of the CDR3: TGTGCCAGCAGCCAGGGGGCCCTTCCAGAGACCCAGTACTTC.

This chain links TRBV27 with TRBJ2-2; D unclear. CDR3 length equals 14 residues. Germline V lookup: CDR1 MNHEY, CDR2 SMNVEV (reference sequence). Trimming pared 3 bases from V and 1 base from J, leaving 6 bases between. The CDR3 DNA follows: TGTGCCAGCAGTTTCGCACAGAACACCGGGGAGCTGTTTTTT. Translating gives CASSFAQNTGELFF.

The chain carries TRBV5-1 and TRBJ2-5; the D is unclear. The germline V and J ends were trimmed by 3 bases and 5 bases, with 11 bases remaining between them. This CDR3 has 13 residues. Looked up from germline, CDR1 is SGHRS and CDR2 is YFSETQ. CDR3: CASSSGVWETQYF. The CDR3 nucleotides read TGCGCCAGCAGCTCAGGTGTTTGGGAGACCCAGTACTTC. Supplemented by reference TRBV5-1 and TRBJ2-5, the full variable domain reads KAGVTQTPRYLIKTRGQQVTLSCSPISGHRSVSWYQQTPGQGLQFLFEYFSETQRNKGNFPGRFSGRQFSNSRSEMNVSTLELGDSALYLCASSSGVWETQYFGPGTRLLVL.

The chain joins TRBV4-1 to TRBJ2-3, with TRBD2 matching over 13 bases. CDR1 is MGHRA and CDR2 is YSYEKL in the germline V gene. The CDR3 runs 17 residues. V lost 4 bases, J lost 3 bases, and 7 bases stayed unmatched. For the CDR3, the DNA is TGCGCCAGCAGCCGTGGTGGACTAGCGGGAGTGACAGATACGCAGTATTTT. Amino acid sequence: CASSRGGLAGVTDTQYF.